The 13 T cell receptor beta chains below were found in one sample sequenced in a study of CD8+CD57+ T cells in acquired aplastic anemia. Individuals selected for sequencing had exhibited CD8+CD57+ cell expansion on flow cytometry. The template for TCR beta VDJ and CDR3 sequence profiling was genomic DNA. TCRdb independently ran MiXCR on the reads; one entry per CDR3 protein. Of around 200,000 distinct CDR3 sequences listed, roughly 45% were seen once; the top ten hold just under 20%. Sequenced material: sorted CD4+, CD8+, or CD8+CD57+ T cells (not recorded which) from PBMCs. The receptors stem from a human donor with aplastic anemia.

This clonotype was recorded at least ten times. The chain has TRBV20-1 and TRBJ1-5; 9 bases match TRBD1. The V gene's germline CDR1 is DFQATT and CDR2 SNEGSKA (reference sequence). The CDR3 extends over 13 amino acids. CDR3 nucleotide sequence: TGCAGCCTGGGACAGGGTGGGAATCAGCCCCAGCATTTT. Translation gives CSLGQGGNQPQHF.

This clonotype was counted ten times or more. The V call is TRBV5-8, the J call TRBJ2-7; 7 bases are shared with TRBD1. The length of the CDR3 is 15 residues. Per germline, CDR1 SGHTS and CDR2 YDEGEE. The V and J ends lost 5 bases and 2 bases, in that order; junction bases with no gene match: 10. The CDR3: CASSPGTVPTYEQYF. The DNA of the CDR3 is TGTGCCAGCAGTCCGGGGACAGTTCCTACCTACGAGCAGTACTTC. Full variable domain (outside the CDR3, taken from reference TRBV5-8 and TRBJ2-7): EAGVTQSPTHLIKTRGQQATLRCSPISGHTSVYWYQQALGLGLQFLLWYDEGEERNRGNFPPRFSGRQFPNYSSELNVNALELEDSALYLCASSPGTVPTYEQYFGPGTRLTVT.

This clonotype showed up many times. J is TRBJ1-2 and V is TRBV12-3 or TRBV12-4; D is undetermined. The CDR3 runs to 12 residues. V was trimmed by 6 bases and J by 4 bases, leaving 9 bases between them. CDR3 sequence reads: CASSTSFYGYTF. CDR3 sequence (DNA): TGTGCCAGCAGCACAAGTTTCTATGGCTACACCTTC.

The chain couples TRBV29-1 to TRBJ1-1; TRBD1 agrees at 8 bases. With V trimmed by 6 bases and J by 0 bases, 12 bases remained unmatched. There are 16 residues in the CDR3. The V gene's germline CDR1 is SQVTM and CDR2 ANQGSEA. In nucleotides, the CDR3 is TGCAGCGTAGAAAGATTAAGGACAGGGATGAACACTGAAGCTTTCTTT. Residues: CSVERLRTGMNTEAFF. Full variable domain (outside the CDR3, taken from reference TRBV29-1 and TRBJ1-1): SAVISQKPSRDICQRGTSLTIQCQVDSQVTMMFWYRQQPGQSLTLIATANQGSEATYESGFVIDKFPISRPNLTFSTLTVSNMSPEDSSIYLCSVERLRTGMNTEAFFGQGTRLTVV.

The chain employs TRBV5-5 and TRBJ2-3; the match to TRBD2 covers 8 bases. The CDR3 is 16 amino acids. From germline, CDR1 is SGHKS and CDR2 YYEKEE (reference sequence). The ends lost 3 bases at V and 2 bases at J; junction bases unmatched: 8. CDR3 sequence: CASSWTGGLVTDTQYF. The CDR3 nucleotides are TGTGCCAGCAGCTGGACGGGGGGGCTTGTCACAGATACGCAGTATTTT. Using reference TRBV5-5 and TRBJ2-3 for the parts outside the CDR3, the full variable domain is DAGVTQSPTHLIKTRGQQVTLRCSPISGHKSVSWYQQVLGQGPQFIFQYYEKEERGRGNFPDRFSARQFPNYSSELNVNALLLGDSALYLCASSWTGGLVTDTQYFGPGTRLTVL.

This clonotype was counted ten times or more. The rearrangement uses TRBV5-1 and TRBJ2-1; D may correspond to TRBD1 or TRBD2 (5 bases each). Looked up from germline, CDR1 is SGHRS and CDR2 is YFSETQ. V was clipped by 0 bases and J by 10 bases, with 8 bases between them. This CDR3 region has 12 residues. CDR3 coding DNA: TGCGCCAGCAGCTTGGGAAGGGACGAGCAGTTCTTC. Encoded protein: CASSLGRDEQFF.

The V and J genes are TRBV29-1 and TRBJ1-2; 11 nucleotides agree with TRBD1. Germline lookup yields CDR1 SQVTM and CDR2 ANQGSEA. This CDR3 has 13 amino acids. Trimming cost V 7 bases and J 12 bases; bases outside gene matches: 13. The DNA of the CDR3 is TGCAGCGGGGGGCCGGGACAGGGGGACGGAAACACCTTC. It codes for CSGGPGQGDGNTF. The full variable domain, rest sourced from reference TRBV29-1 and TRBJ1-2, is SAVISQKPSRDICQRGTSLTIQCQVDSQVTMMFWYRQQPGQSLTLIATANQGSEATYESGFVIDKFPISRPNLTFSTLTVSNMSPEDSSIYLCSGGPGQGDGNTFGSGTRLTVV.

This clonotype was found once. The chain is built from TRBV7-3 and TRBJ1-1, with no clear D. Germline values: CDR1 SGHTA, CDR2 FQGTGA. Between the trimmed V and J ends, which lost 3 bases and 0 bases, there was a span of 5 bases. This CDR3 is built from 13 residues. CDR3 protein: CASSFLLNTEAFF. The CDR3 nucleotides read TGTGCCAGCAGCTTTTTGTTGAACACTGAAGCTTTCTTT.

V and J are TRBV29-1 and TRBJ2-7, with a possible D match to TRBD1 (8 bases). This CDR3 has 12 amino acids. The germline V and J ends were trimmed by 7 bases and 6 bases, with 16 bases remaining between them. Germline V lookup: CDR1 SQVTM, CDR2 ANQGSEA. The CDR3 sequence: CSARTGRVEQYF. Written as DNA, the CDR3 is TGCAGCGCAAGGACAGGGAGGGTCGAGCAGTACTTC.

The gene calls are TRBV6-4 and TRBJ1-2; D perhaps matches TRBD1 (6 bases). Germline V CDR1 and CDR2: MRHNA, SNTAGT. Trimming removed 5 bases from V and 4 bases from J, with 11 bases in between. CDR3 size: 13 residues. The CDR3 DNA is TGTGCCAGCAGTTACGAGACAGGCTATGGCTACACCTTC. The encoded protein is CASSYETGYGYTF.

This clonotype was counted a few times. A junction boundary mismatches the germline segment, possibly from a read error. V and J are TRBV10-2 and TRBJ1-1, with a tentative D call TRBD1 (6 bases). This CDR3 comprises 13 residues. Germline CDR1 and CDR2: WSHSY and SAAADI. This CDR3 is CASSLRGNTEASF. CDR3 nucleotides: TGTGCCAGCAGTCTGAGGGGGAACACTGAAGCTTCCTTT.

This clonotype was seen at least ten times. The chain combines TRBV7-2 with TRBJ1-1; possible D gene TRBD1, 5 bases. The germline V gene has CDR1 SGHTA and CDR2 FQGNSA. The CDR3 sequence is 15 residues long. V lost 5 bases and J lost 0, with 13 bases in between. CDR3: CASSNTRQLNTEAFF. The CDR3 DNA reads as TGTGCCAGCAGCAATACTCGACAGTTGAACACTGAAGCTTTCTTT.

The chain is built from TRBV7-2 and TRBJ1-4; D perhaps matches TRBD1 (5 bases). There are 16 residues in the CDR3. V dropped 6 bases and J dropped 0 bases, with 14 bases sitting between them. Germline values: CDR1 SGHTA, CDR2 FQGNSA. For the CDR3, the DNA is TGTGCCAGCAGTGGGGGTGTAGACGCAACTAATGAAAAACTGTTTTTT. This codes for CASSGGVDATNEKLFF.